Given below is one TCR beta chain in context. Which antigen it targets is not known. Per-nucleotide qualities are absent, and no much larger clonotype sits a single base away. The immunoSEQ Assay, a bias-controlled multiplex PCR, was used to amplify TCRbeta CDR3 regions from genomic DNA. The source study handled its data this way. Nucleated cell counts per sample were estimated from amplification of reference gene primers within the assay. To quantify the absolute abundance of each unique TCRbeta CDR3 rearrangement, sequence reads were collapsed and filtered. For each sample, productive Simpson clonality was calculated as the square root of Simpson's diversity index across productive rearrangements. TCRdb took this table from immuneACCESS and kept in-frame rearrangements with V and J called. Such tables lack part of the clones; where checked against another copy, unresolved V genes explain under half of the gap, and the rest is unexplained. Clone size and the V and J calls come from that table; the DNA yielded D and trimming. This sample gives 25,000 to 30,000 clones in total; 70% to 90% of them show up just once. Clones ranked in the top ten supply around 28% of the sample.

The source of the sample is a study of blood T cell repertoires in COVID-19 (dated by TCRdb to the early 2020s). Turning to the overall study: Collaborator samples came from the United States, Italy and Spain and covered acute and convalescent phases of COVID-19. The material from the prospective study consisted of cDNA or gDNA derived from T cells, B-cell-depleted T cells, or PBMCs. Deeply sampled blood TCRbeta repertoires from subjects exposed to, actively infected with, or recovered from COVID-19 were included in the dataset. The repertoires were released in a freely available public database meant as a resource for research on the immune response to SARS-CoV-2. Samples came from the ongoing ImmuneRACE study (first 160 participants) plus 1,254 subjects from 6 global collaborators. A de-identified subject ID, COVID-19 status, age in years and sex were almost always included in the sample metadata. Where HLA class I and class II types were available, the types were taken from metadata supplied by the sample provider, not from assay-based typing. Paper-wide results and their limitations: How much clinical and demographic metadata was included differed by source and by participant, and the metadata was provided uncurated.

At one collaborating source in Seattle, patients were enrolled during active infection and were followed longitudinally through the course of disease. Collaborating institutions collected whole blood in K2EDTA tubes following their own protocols. For TCRbeta analysis, collaborators shipped samples in one of three forms: frozen whole blood, isolated PBMCs, or DNA extracted from either of those sample types. The CDR3 measures 18 amino acids from cysteine to phenylalanine. CDR3 DNA only is kept here, 54 bases in frame from base 1. Sequences MGHRA (CDR1) and YSYEKL (CDR2) are obtained from the germline V gene. Trimming leaves V shorter by 3 bases and J shorter by 4 bases, with the junction holding 15 bases beyond the gene matches.

Sequenced: peripheral blood. This TCR was recovered from a woman of 80 years or more with COVID-19, enrolled during active disease. The chain uses TRBV4-1 and TRBJ1-1, with 9 junctional bases fitting TRBD1. The DNA sequence is as follows: TGCGCCAGCAGCCATACCACCGGGACAGGGAGCCGGGGCACTGAAGCTTTCTTT. Its protein is CASSHTTGTGSRGTEAFF.